Sequencing of this TCR beta chain was carried out in a study of CD8 T cells in ankylosing spondylitis. The CDR3 loop spans 13 amino acids. CDR1 is SGHVS, CDR2 FQNEAQ, per germline. V lost 5 bases and J lost 0, with 6 bases in between. Using its own MiXCR run on the 5' RACE reads, TCRdb lists one record per CDR3 protein. Among approximately 350,000 distinct CDR3 sequences listed, around 20% were seen once. Study-wide results and limits: Within matched ankylosing spondylitis synovial fluid, disease-linked clones were reportedly significantly enriched.

Of note for this clonotype: Its target is not known.

This sequence joins TRBV7-8 and TRBJ2-3; D is ambiguous. This TCR derives from a male donor with ankylosing spondylitis or in good health (not recorded which). Sequenced sample: blood, either unsorted or a sorted T cell fraction (not recorded which). CDR3 nucleotides: TGTGCCAGCAGCCGGGCCAGCACAGATACGCAGTATTTT. It specifies CASSRASTDTQYF. The full variable domain, with the rest looked up from reference TRBV7-8 and TRBJ2-3, is GAGVSQSPRYKVAKRGQDVALRCDPISGHVSLFWYQQALGQGPEFLTYFQNEAQLDKSGLPSDRFFAERPEGSVSTLKIQRTQQEDSAVYLCASSRASTDTQYFGPGTRLTVL.